The 20 T cell receptor beta chains below were found in one sample sequenced in a study of CD8+ T cells in alopecia areata. RNA was isolated and reverse transcribed to cDNA, the sequencing template. Sequencing was performed with immunoSEQ multiplex PCR; in TCRdb, only in-frame clones are kept and a portion is missing. The sample has 150,000 to 200,000 clones, approximately 59% seen once. Sample: CD4+ T cells sorted from blood, taken at week 0. The receptors were sampled from a human donor with alopecia areata.

This clone was found once. The chain is built from TRBV2 and TRBJ2-3; D perhaps matches TRBD2 (5 bases). Trimming removed 8 bases from V and 4 bases from J, with 7 bases in between. This CDR3 spans 11 amino acids. Germline CDR1 and CDR2: SNHLY and FYNNEI. For the CDR3, the DNA is TGTGCCAGCCTACTAGCAGATACGCAGTATTTT. It specifies CASLLADTQYF. Using reference TRBV2 and TRBJ2-3 for the parts outside the CDR3, the full variable domain is EPEVTQTPSHQVTQMGQEVILRCVPISNHLYFYWYRQILGQKVEFLVSFYNNEISEKSEIFDDQFSVERPDGSNFTLKIRSTKLEDSAMYFCASLLADTQYFGPGTRLTVL.

This chain connects TRBV30 to TRBJ2-7, with D perhaps matching TRBD1 (5 bases). The CDR3 has 15 amino acids. Germline assignment: CDR1 GTSNPN and CDR2 SVGIG (reference sequence). Deletions cut 0 bases from V and 0 bases from J, with 12 bases between. CDR3 protein: CAWSVWGSGSYEQYF. CDR3 nucleotides: TGTGCCTGGAGTGTTTGGGGCTCGGGCTCCTACGAGCAGTACTTC.

This chain connects TRBV6-5 to TRBJ1-6; a possible D gene is TRBD1 (6 bases). CDR3 length: 14 amino acids. The V end lost 6 bases, the J end lost 7 bases, and 13 bases lay between the germline ends. The V gene's germline CDR1 is MNHEY and CDR2 SVGAGI. DNA for the CDR3: TGTGCCAGCAGCCAGGTCCAGGGGAATTCACCCCTCCACTTT. Translation: CASSQVQGNSPLHF.

The J gene is TRBJ2-3, the V gene TRBV28, with D perhaps assigned TRBD1 or TRBD2 (6 bases each). The germline V gene encodes CDR1 MDHEN and CDR2 SYDVKM. V was clipped by 5 bases and J by 5 bases, with 14 bases between them. The CDR3 loop spans 14 amino acids. CDR3 DNA: TGTGCCAGCAGTACCGGGGGCAGCGGAGATACGCAGTATTTT. Its translation: CASSTGGSGDTQYF.

The chain has TRBV5-4 and TRBJ1-5, with 8 bases identical to TRBD1. V trimming: 4 bases; J trimming: 4 bases; junction bases outside the gene matches: 4. The length of the CDR3 is 14 residues. Looked up from germline, CDR1 is SGHNT and CDR2 is YYREEE (reference sequence). In DNA, the CDR3 is TGTGCCAGCAGCGTACAGGGGGGGAATCAGCCCCAGCATTTT. It translates to CASSVQGGNQPQHF. The full variable domain, rest sourced from reference TRBV5-4 and TRBJ1-5, is ETGVTQSPTHLIKTRGQQVTLRCSSQSGHNTVSWYQQALGQGPQFIFQYYREEENGRGNFPPRFSGLQFPNYSSELNVNALELDDSALYLCASSVQGGNQPQHFGDGTRLSIL.

In this sample, this clone turned up a few times. The chain combines TRBV4-2 with TRBJ1-5, with 7 bases identical to TRBD1. CDR3 length equals 15 residues. Per germline, CDR1 LGHNA and CDR2 YNFKEQ. V lost 4 bases, J lost 3 bases, and 6 bases stayed unmatched. Here the CDR3 reads CASSPLDRNNQPQHF. CDR3 sequence (DNA): TGTGCCAGCAGCCCACTGGACAGGAACAATCAGCCCCAGCATTTT.

Details on this clone: A much larger clonotype is one base distant, so this may be a read error. The sample holds other DNA sequences that translate to the same CDR3. The chain combines TRBV30 with TRBJ1-1; D gene uncertain. In germline, CDR1 is GTSNPN, CDR2 SVGIG (reference sequence). CDR3 length: 11 residues. V shed 4 bases and J shed 0 bases, with 3 bases lying between them. The CDR3 DNA reads TGTGCCTGGACGCTGAACACTGAAGCTTTCTTT. Residues: CAWTLNTEAFF.

The V call is TRBV4-2, the J call TRBJ1-5, with no clear D. Germline CDR1 reads LGHNA; CDR2 reads YNFKEQ. This CDR3 is 12 amino acids long. V was pared by 7 bases and J by 7 bases, with 11 bases between. As DNA, the CDR3 is TGTGCCAGCACGGCTCGAGGACAGCCCCAGCATTTT. Protein: CASTARGQPQHF.

V gene TRBV6-1 combines with J gene TRBJ2-5; D unclear. This CDR3 has 12 amino acids. Trimming shortened V by 6 bases and J by 5 bases, and 10 bases separated the two germline ends. Germline CDR1 MNHNS, CDR2 SASEGT. The DNA of the CDR3 is TGTGCCAGCAGCGAACTGGGGGAGACCCAGTACTTC. It yields the protein CASSELGETQYF.

V and J are TRBV27 and TRBJ1-1; D unresolved. The germline CDR1 and CDR2 sequences are MNHEY and SMNVEV (reference sequence). V was cut by 4 bases and J by 0 bases, with 6 bases left in between. This CDR3 has 13 amino acids. The CDR3 DNA reads as TGTGCCAGCAGTTCCATCTTGAACACTGAAGCTTTCTTT. Translating it yields CASSSILNTEAFF.

The chain carries TRBV7-9 and TRBJ2-2, with 8 bases that match TRBD2. The CDR3 sequence is 15 residues long. J was trimmed by 3 bases and V by 1 base; bases with no gene match: 1. Germline V gene sequence: CDR1 SEHNR, CDR2 FQNEAQ (reference sequence). The CDR3 is CASSLDGRDTGELFF. CDR3 DNA sequence: TGTGCCAGCAGCTTAGACGGGAGGGACACCGGGGAGCTGTTTTTT. The full variable domain, rest sourced from reference TRBV7-9 and TRBJ2-2, is DTGVSQNPRHKITKRGQNVTFRCDPISEHNRLYWYRQTLGQGPEFLTYFQNEAQLEKSRLLSDRFSAERPKGSFSTLEIQRTEQGDSAMYLCASSLDGRDTGELFFGEGSRLTVL.

The chain combines TRBV6-5 with TRBJ2-2; weak D call: TRBD2 (6 bases). The germline CDR1 and CDR2 sequences are MNHEY and SVGAGI. There are 14 residues in the CDR3. Trimming stripped 7 bases from V and 6 bases from J, with 15 bases between. The CDR3 spells CASIMGGMAGELFF. The CDR3 DNA reads as TGTGCCAGCATTATGGGGGGAATGGCCGGGGAGCTGTTTTTT.

This clone was detected a few times. The V call is TRBV29-1, the J call TRBJ2-7; 8 nucleotides match TRBD2. The germline V gene has CDR1 SQVTM and CDR2 ANQGSEA. The CDR3 consists of 18 residues. The ends lost 4 bases at V and 4 bases at J; junction bases unmatched: 21. CDR3 protein: CSVVREVGVVVGGYEQYF. As DNA, the CDR3 is TGCAGCGTTGTGCGGGAGGTTGGGGTAGTTGTCGGCGGGTACGAGCAGTACTTC.

This clone was detected only a few times. This chain links TRBV30 with TRBJ1-6; D is unresolved. This CDR3 contains 13 residues. Germline CDR1 is GTSNPN and CDR2 is SVGIG (reference sequence). The germline V and J ends were trimmed by 0 bases and 7 bases, with 7 bases remaining between them. CDR3: CAWSVRVNSPLHF. The CDR3 nucleotides are TGTGCCTGGAGTGTACGAGTGAATTCACCCCTCCACTTT.

Only a few counts were recorded for this clone. The rearrangement joins TRBV29-1 to TRBJ1-1, with 9 nucleotides matching TRBD1. Germline loops: CDR1 SQVTM, CDR2 ANQGSEA. The CDR3 covers 13 residues. V gave up 5 bases and J gave up 2 bases; unmatched junction bases: 3. The CDR3 bases are TGCAGCGTTAAGACAGGGGGAAACACTGAAGCTTTCTTT. As protein: CSVKTGGNTEAFF.

The chain is built from TRBV6-6 and TRBJ1-6; 8 nucleotides match TRBD1. The germline CDR1 and CDR2 sequences are MNHNY and SVGAGI (reference sequence). This CDR3 has 15 amino acids. V lost 5 bases and J lost 9; bases outside the gene matches: 9. This chain's CDR3 is CASSPRTGTGSPLHF. As DNA, the CDR3 is TGTGCCAGCAGTCCCCGGACAGGGACCGGTTCACCCCTCCACTTT.

This clone was observed a handful of times. This chain joins TRBV4-1 and TRBJ2-2; D may be TRBD2 (7 bases). V was pared by 5 bases and J by 7 bases, with 23 bases between. In germline, CDR1 is MGHRA, CDR2 YSYEKL. There are 17 residues in the CDR3. In DNA, the CDR3 is TGCGCCAGCAGCAGGCTGGGGGTTGGGGGGGCTGACGGGGAGCTGTTTTTT. The encoded protein is CASSRLGVGGADGELFF.

The genes are TRBV2 and TRBJ1-2; D call uncertain. Germline V lookup: CDR1 SNHLY, CDR2 FYNNEI. This CDR3 spans 13 amino acids. Between the trimmed V and J ends, which lost 7 bases and 3 bases, there was a span of 12 bases. CDR3 bases: TGTGCCAGCAAGGTACAGCTTGACTATGGCTACACCTTC. Amino acids: CASKVQLDYGYTF.

The rearrangement links TRBV29-1 to TRBJ2-1; no reliable D call. From germline, CDR1 is SQVTM and CDR2 ANQGSEA. CDR3 length equals 12 residues. V lost 4 bases to trimming and J lost 5 bases, with 9 bases between them. CDR3 amino acids: CSVVIGDNEQFF. The CDR3 DNA is TGCAGCGTTGTAATCGGAGACAATGAGCAGTTCTTC.

This sequence joins TRBV5-1 and TRBJ2-3; D call uncertain. The ends were cut back, 4 bases at V and 6 bases at J, with 12 bases in the middle. CDR1 is SGHRS and CDR2 is YFSETQ in the germline V gene. This CDR3 is 13 amino acids long. The DNA of the CDR3 is TGCGCCAGCAGCACGGGTCGCGCGGATACGCAGTATTTT. Amino acid sequence: CASSTGRADTQYF. The variable domain in full, with the rest retrieved from reference TRBV5-1 and TRBJ2-3, is KAGVTQTPRYLIKTRGQQVTLSCSPISGHRSVSWYQQTPGQGLQFLFEYFSETQRNKGNFPGRFSGRQFSNSRSEMNVSTLELGDSALYLCASSTGRADTQYFGPGTRLTVL.